The 20 T cell receptor beta chains reported below all come from one sample, sequenced in a study of blood T cell repertoires in COVID-19. Libraries were prepared by immunoSEQ multiplex PCR; TCRdb keeps only in-frame clonotypes and omits some of them. This sample has around 200,000 clones, with 80% found just once. Sequenced input: PBMCs or T cells enriched from blood (not recorded which). The receptor set was obtained from a woman aged 40 to 50 with acute COVID-19.

The J gene is TRBJ1-1, the V gene TRBV11-2; maybe TRBD1 (5 bases). V lost 5 bases and J lost 1, with 14 bases in between. The CDR3 runs 15 residues. From germline, CDR1 is SGHAT and CDR2 FQNNGV. In DNA form, the CDR3 reads TGTGCCAGCAGCCCACCACGGGGGAAGAACACTGAAGCTTTCTTT. This gives the protein CASSPPRGKNTEAFF. Full variable domain (rest looked up from reference TRBV11-2 and TRBJ1-1): EAGVAQSPRYKIIEKRQSVAFWCNPISGHATLYWYQQILGQGPKLLIQFQNNGVVDDSQLPKDRFSAERLKGVDSTLKIQPAKLEDSAVYLCASSPPRGKNTEAFFGQGTRLTVV.

The genes are TRBV9 and TRBJ2-5; D perhaps matches TRBD1 (6 bases). The CDR3 loop spans 15 amino acids. The V gene's germline CDR1 is SGDLS and CDR2 YYNGEE. V shed 1 base and J shed 4 bases, with 14 bases lying between them. CDR3 region: CASSVLQGKGETQYF. The CDR3, as DNA: TGTGCCAGCAGCGTATTACAGGGAAAGGGAGAGACCCAGTACTTC.

The J gene is TRBJ1-2, the V gene TRBV7-2; the match to TRBD1 covers 7 bases. Trimming cost V 5 bases and J 3 bases; bases outside gene matches: 3. Germline V gene lookup returns CDR1 SGHTA and CDR2 FQGNSA. The CDR3 length is 13 residues. This chain's CDR3 is CASSTDRDYGYTF. The CDR3 coding sequence is TGTGCCAGCAGCACTGACAGGGACTATGGCTACACCTTC.

This chain uses TRBV12-3 or TRBV12-4 with TRBJ1-1, with 7 bases matching TRBD1. The CDR3 is 13 amino acids. After removal of 5 bases from V and 5 bases from J, the junction contained 5 bases not matched to a gene. CDR3 sequence reads: CASSPAGGTEAFF. DNA of the CDR3: TGTGCCAGCAGTCCTGCAGGGGGTACTGAAGCTTTCTTT.

The chain carries TRBV28 and TRBJ2-1; 8 bases align to TRBD1. Per germline, CDR1 MDHEN and CDR2 SYDVKM. Germline trimming cut 5 bases from V and 2 bases from J; bases unmatched to any gene: 5. CDR3 length: 15 amino acids. The CDR3 sequence is CASSLTGDAYNEQFF. The CDR3 nucleotides read TGTGCCAGCAGTCTGACAGGGGACGCCTACAATGAGCAGTTCTTC. The full variable domain, with the rest looked up from reference TRBV28 and TRBJ2-1, is DVKVTQSSRYLVKRTGEKVFLECVQDMDHENMFWYRQDPGLGLRLIYFSYDVKMKEKGDIPEGYSVSREKKERFSLILESASTNQTSMYLCASSLTGDAYNEQFFGPGTRLTVL.

This clone was seen at least ten times. The rearrangement joins TRBV6-4 to TRBJ2-1; 13 bases are shared with TRBD2. The CDR3 totals 15 residues. After removal of 0 bases from V and 8 bases from J, the junction contained 1 base not matched to a gene. Germline CDR1 MRHNA, CDR2 SNTAGT. This CDR3 is CASSDSLAGGHEQFF. DNA for the CDR3: TGTGCCAGCAGTGACTCACTAGCGGGGGGGCATGAGCAGTTCTTC.

The chain employs TRBV11-2 and TRBJ1-3; D ambiguous. The CDR3 totals 12 residues. Looked up from germline, CDR1 is SGHAT and CDR2 is FQNNGV. The V and J ends lost 2 bases and 5 bases respectively, with 4 bases between them. The CDR3 sequence: CASSLQRNTIYF. As DNA, the CDR3 is TGTGCCAGCAGCTTACAAAGAAACACCATATATTTT.

This chain uses TRBV28 with TRBJ1-2, with 7 bases matching TRBD1. The CDR3 contains 15 residues. Looked up from germline, CDR1 is MDHEN and CDR2 is SYDVKM. V shed 3 bases and J 5 bases; nucleotides not matched to a gene: 9. Here the CDR3 DNA reads TGTGCCAGCAGTTTGGGACAGTCACCCTTTTATGGCTACACCTTC. Translated, it gives CASSLGQSPFYGYTF.

The chain employs TRBV5-1 and TRBJ1-1; 7 nucleotides align to TRBD1. The V gene end was trimmed by 2 bases and the J gene end by 4 bases; junction bases not matched to a gene: 5. Germline V gene lookup returns CDR1 SGHRS and CDR2 YFSETQ. The CDR3 runs to 14 residues. CDR3 DNA sequence: TGCGCCAGCAGCTTTTCAGGGGGACCCACTGAAGCTTTCTTT. Amino acids: CASSFSGGPTEAFF.

This clone has just one count. The gene calls are TRBV2 and TRBJ2-7, with 7 bases lining up with TRBD1. This CDR3 comprises 13 residues. Trimming removed 7 bases from V and 3 bases from J; junction bases left unmatched: 6. Per the germline V gene, CDR1 is SNHLY and CDR2 is FYNNEI. Here the CDR3 DNA reads TGTGCCAGCAACTCAGGGGGAGACTACGAGCAGTACTTC. Protein sequence: CASNSGGDYEQYF. The full variable domain, with the rest looked up from reference TRBV2 and TRBJ2-7, is EPEVTQTPSHQVTQMGQEVILRCVPISNHLYFYWYRQILGQKVEFLVSFYNNEISEKSEIFDDQFSVERPDGSNFTLKIRSTKLEDSAMYFCASNSGGDYEQYFGPGTRLTVT.

V and J are TRBV5-1 and TRBJ2-5; 8 bases are a match to TRBD1. From germline, CDR1 is SGHRS and CDR2 YFSETQ. The CDR3 totals 14 residues. Trimming cost V 0 bases and J 6 bases; bases outside gene matches: 4. The CDR3 loop reads CASSLEQGAQTQYF. CDR3 coding DNA: TGCGCCAGCAGCTTGGAGCAGGGGGCGCAGACCCAGTACTTC.

In this sample, this clone turned up once. The chain recombines TRBV28 with TRBJ1-2, with TRBD1 matching over 8 bases. CDR1 MDHEN and CDR2 SYDVKM come from the germline V gene. The CDR3 is made up of 17 amino acids. Trimming took 7 bases from V and 4 from J; bases not matched to a gene: 17. The CDR3 is CASTPGQALTLFYGYTF. Written as DNA, the CDR3 is TGTGCCAGCACCCCGGGACAGGCCCTGACCCTCTTCTATGGCTACACCTTC.

The V and J genes are TRBV5-5 and TRBJ2-3; 10 bases align to TRBD1. CDR1 is SGHKS, CDR2 YYEKEE, per germline (reference sequence). The CDR3 covers 15 residues. After removal of 4 bases from V and 4 bases from J, the junction contained 6 bases not matched to a gene. CDR3 protein: CASSAFGQGADTQYF. In nucleotides, the CDR3 is TGTGCCAGCAGCGCCTTTGGACAGGGGGCAGATACGCAGTATTTT.

This clone is a singleton in its sample. V is TRBV11-2 and J is TRBJ2-5; 7 nucleotides align to TRBD2. CDR3 length: 16 residues. V was clipped by 6 bases and J by 5 bases; unmatched bases: 15. Germline values: CDR1 SGHAT, CDR2 FQNNGV. CDR3 nucleotide sequence: TGTGCCAGCAGTCTCGGACGGGGAGGGTTAGGGGAGACCCAGTACTTC. It translates to CASSLGRGGLGETQYF.

The chain recombines TRBV4-2 with TRBJ2-3, with TRBD2 identical over 11 bases. CDR1 is LGHNA and CDR2 is YNFKEQ in the germline V gene. The CDR3 covers 18 residues. J gave up 5 bases and V 4 bases, and 14 bases lay outside the gene matches. The CDR3 nucleotides are TGTGCCAGCAGCCGAGGAAGTCCCGGGACTAGCGGCCAAGATACGCAGTATTTT. It yields the protein CASSRGSPGTSGQDTQYF.

The chain links TRBV25-1 to TRBJ1-1; 7 positions match TRBD1. Germline V gene lookup returns CDR1 MGHDK and CDR2 SYGVNS. The ends lost 3 bases at V and 6 bases at J; junction bases unmatched: 13. There are 16 residues in the CDR3. This CDR3 reads CASSDSFEGAGAEAFF. The CDR3, as DNA: TGTGCCAGCAGTGATTCCTTCGAGGGGGCAGGGGCTGAAGCTTTCTTT.

The rearrangement joins TRBV11-3 to TRBJ2-1, with 8 bases aligning to TRBD2. The CDR3 contains 16 residues. Germline V CDR1 and CDR2: SGHNT, YENEEA. The trim removed 4 bases at V and 3 bases at J, leaving 8 bases unmatched. As DNA, the CDR3 is TGTGCCAGCAGCTCCTCCCCTAGCGGGTACTACAATGAGCAGTTCTTC. Residues: CASSSSPSGYYNEQFF.

The chain uses TRBV10-3 and TRBJ1-5; the match to TRBD1 covers 9 bases. Germline lookup yields CDR1 ENHRY and CDR2 SYGVKD. Germline trimming cut 4 bases from V and 3 bases from J; bases unmatched to any gene: 7. The CDR3 covers 16 residues. The DNA of the CDR3 is TGTGCCATCAGTGCCTGGGGACAGGGTAACAATCAGCCCCAGCATTTT. This gives the protein CAISAWGQGNNQPQHF.

The V and J genes are TRBV7-2 and TRBJ1-5; 8 bases are shared with TRBD1. This CDR3 contains 15 residues. From germline, CDR1 is SGHTA and CDR2 FQGNSA. The trim removed 5 bases at V and 7 bases at J, leaving 10 bases unmatched. The DNA for the CDR3 is TGTGCCAGCAGCCCCGTCACAGGGGGAGGACAGCCCCAGCATTTT. It specifies CASSPVTGGGQPQHF.

The chain carries TRBV5-1 and TRBJ2-7; 14 bases map to TRBD2. The V and J ends lost 4 bases and 7 bases, in that order; junction bases with no gene match: 10. This CDR3 is 16 amino acids long. Germline assignment: CDR1 SGHRS and CDR2 YFSETQ. The DNA for the CDR3 is TGCGCCAGCAGCGAAACCCTGACTAGCGGGGGGGGAGAGCAGTACTTC. Translation gives CASSETLTSGGGEQYF.